This section outlines one T cell receptor beta chain sequence together with its context. The sample originates from a study of blood T cell repertoires in COVID-19. Study context: Samples came from the United States, Italy and Spain, spanning acute and convalescent COVID-19.

This CDR3 has 13 residues. CDR1 and CDR2 (germline): SEHNR, FQNEAQ (reference sequence). V was clipped by 4 bases and J by 6 bases, with 12 bases between them. Authors' processing steps: For nucleated cells, counts were estimated from reference gene primer amplification. Some clones are missing from TCRdb's copy, which holds only in-frame ones; the method was immunoSEQ multiplex PCR. The DNA was the basis for D and trimming; V, J and clone size are from that table. The sample lists about 140,000 clones; about 90% were seen once. The rearrangement links TRBV7-9 to TRBJ1-1; no clear D. This TCR was recovered from a woman in her forties or fifties with acute or convalescent COVID-19. Specimen: peripheral blood. CDR3 DNA sequence: TGTGCCAGCAGCTCGCCGGTTTTGGCTGAAGCTTTCTTT. Translation: CASSSPVLAEAFF. Combining the CDR3 with reference TRBV7-9 and TRBJ1-1 gives the whole variable domain DTGVSQNPRHKITKRGQNVTFRCDPISEHNRLYWYRQTLGQGPEFLTYFQNEAQLEKSRLLSDRFSAERPKGSFSTLEIQRTEQGDSAMYLCASSSPVLAEAFFGQGTRLTVV.